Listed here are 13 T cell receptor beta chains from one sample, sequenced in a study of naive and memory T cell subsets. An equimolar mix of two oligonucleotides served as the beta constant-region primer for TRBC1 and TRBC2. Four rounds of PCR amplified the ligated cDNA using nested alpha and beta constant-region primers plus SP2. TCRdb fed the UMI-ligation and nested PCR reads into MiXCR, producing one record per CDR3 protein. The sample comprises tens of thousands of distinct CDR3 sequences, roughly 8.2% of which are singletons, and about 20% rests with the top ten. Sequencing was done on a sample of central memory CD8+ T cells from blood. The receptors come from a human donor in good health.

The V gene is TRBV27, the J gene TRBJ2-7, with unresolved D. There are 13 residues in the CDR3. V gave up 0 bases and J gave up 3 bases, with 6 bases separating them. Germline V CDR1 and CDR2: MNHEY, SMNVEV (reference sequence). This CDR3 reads CASSLSGSYEQYF. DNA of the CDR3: TGTGCCAGCAGTTTATCGGGCAGCTACGAGCAGTACTTC.

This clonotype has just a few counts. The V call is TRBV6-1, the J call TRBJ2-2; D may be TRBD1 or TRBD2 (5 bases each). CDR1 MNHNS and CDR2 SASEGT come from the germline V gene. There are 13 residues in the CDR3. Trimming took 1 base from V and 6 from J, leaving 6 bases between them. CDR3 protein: CASSEGDPGELFF. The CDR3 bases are TGTGCCAGCAGTGAAGGGGACCCCGGGGAGCTGTTTTTT.

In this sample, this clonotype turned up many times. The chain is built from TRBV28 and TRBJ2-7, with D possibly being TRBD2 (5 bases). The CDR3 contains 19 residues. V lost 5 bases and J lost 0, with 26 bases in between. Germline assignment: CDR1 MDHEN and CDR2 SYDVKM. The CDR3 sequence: CASSTSTTAFLSSSYEQYF. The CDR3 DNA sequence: TGTGCCAGCAGTACCTCGACTACTGCCTTCCTGTCAAGCTCCTACGAGCAGTACTTC. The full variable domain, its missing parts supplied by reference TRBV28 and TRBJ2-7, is DVKVTQSSRYLVKRTGEKVFLECVQDMDHENMFWYRQDPGLGLRLIYFSYDVKMKEKGDIPEGYSVSREKKERFSLILESASTNQTSMYLCASSTSTTAFLSSSYEQYFGPGTRLTVT.

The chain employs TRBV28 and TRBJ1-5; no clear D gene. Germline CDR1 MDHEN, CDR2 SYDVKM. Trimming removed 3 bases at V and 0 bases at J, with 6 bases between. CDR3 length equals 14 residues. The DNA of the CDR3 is TGTGCCAGCAGTTTCCAGATTAGCAATCAGCCCCAGCATTTT. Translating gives CASSFQISNQPQHF.

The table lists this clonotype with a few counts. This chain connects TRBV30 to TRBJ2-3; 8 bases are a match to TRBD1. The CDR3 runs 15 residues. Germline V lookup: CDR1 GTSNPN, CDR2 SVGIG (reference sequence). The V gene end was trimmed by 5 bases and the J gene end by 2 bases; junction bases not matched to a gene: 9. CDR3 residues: CAWDVTGGITDTQYF. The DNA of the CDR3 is TGTGCCTGGGATGTAACAGGGGGGATCACAGATACGCAGTATTTT.

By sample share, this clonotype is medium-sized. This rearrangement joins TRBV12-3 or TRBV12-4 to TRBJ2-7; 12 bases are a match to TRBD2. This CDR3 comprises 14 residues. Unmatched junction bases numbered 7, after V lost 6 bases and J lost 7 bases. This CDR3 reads CASSTTSGSGEQYF. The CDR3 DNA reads TGTGCCAGCAGCACGACTAGCGGGAGTGGAGAGCAGTACTTC.

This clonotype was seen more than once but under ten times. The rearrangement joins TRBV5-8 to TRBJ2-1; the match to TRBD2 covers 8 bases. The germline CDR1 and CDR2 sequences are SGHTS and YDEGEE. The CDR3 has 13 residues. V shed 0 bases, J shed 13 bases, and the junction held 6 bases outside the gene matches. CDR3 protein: CASSLVTREGQFF. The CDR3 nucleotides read TGTGCCAGCAGCTTGGTTACCCGGGAGGGCCAGTTCTTC.

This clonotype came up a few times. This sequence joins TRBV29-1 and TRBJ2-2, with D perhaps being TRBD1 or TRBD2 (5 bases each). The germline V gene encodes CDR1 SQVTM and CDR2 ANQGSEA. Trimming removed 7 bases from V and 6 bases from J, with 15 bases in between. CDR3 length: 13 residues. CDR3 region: CSAAGTEAGELFF. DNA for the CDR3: TGCAGCGCAGCCGGGACCGAGGCCGGGGAGCTGTTTTTT.

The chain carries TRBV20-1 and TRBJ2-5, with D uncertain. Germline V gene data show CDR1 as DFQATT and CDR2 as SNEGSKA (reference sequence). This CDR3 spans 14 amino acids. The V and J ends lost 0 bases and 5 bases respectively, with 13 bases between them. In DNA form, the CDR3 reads TGCAGTGCTAGAGAGGCCAAGGAGTGGGAGACCCAGTACTTC. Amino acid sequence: CSAREAKEWETQYF.

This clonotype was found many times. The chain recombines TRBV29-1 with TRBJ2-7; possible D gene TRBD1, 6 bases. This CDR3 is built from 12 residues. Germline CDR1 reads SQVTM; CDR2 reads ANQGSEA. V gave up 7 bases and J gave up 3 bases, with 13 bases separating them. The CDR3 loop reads CSARRTDYEQYF. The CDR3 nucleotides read TGCAGCGCTCGAAGGACAGACTACGAGCAGTACTTC.

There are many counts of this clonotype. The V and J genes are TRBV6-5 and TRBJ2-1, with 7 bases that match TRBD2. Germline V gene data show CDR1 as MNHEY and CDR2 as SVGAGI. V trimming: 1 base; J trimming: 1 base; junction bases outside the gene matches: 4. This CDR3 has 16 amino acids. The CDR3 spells CASSYYAGESYNEQFF. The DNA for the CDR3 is TGTGCCAGCAGTTACTACGCGGGAGAGTCCTACAATGAGCAGTTCTTC.

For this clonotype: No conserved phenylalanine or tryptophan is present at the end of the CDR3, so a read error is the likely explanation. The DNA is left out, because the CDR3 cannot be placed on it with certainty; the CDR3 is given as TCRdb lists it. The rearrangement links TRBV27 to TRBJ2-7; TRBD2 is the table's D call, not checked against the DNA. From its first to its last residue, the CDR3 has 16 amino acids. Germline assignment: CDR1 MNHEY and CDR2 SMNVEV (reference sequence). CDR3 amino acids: CASSPNSGRAGYEQDG.

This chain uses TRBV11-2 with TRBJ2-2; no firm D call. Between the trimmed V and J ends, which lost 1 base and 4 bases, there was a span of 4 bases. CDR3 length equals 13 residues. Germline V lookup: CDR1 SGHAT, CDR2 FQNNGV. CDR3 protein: CASSLGRTGELFF. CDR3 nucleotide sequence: TGTGCCAGCAGCTTAGGTCGCACCGGGGAGCTGTTTTTT.